A single sample gave rise to the 29 T cell receptor beta chains below, sequenced in a study of cytomegalovirus exposure and HLA in healthy donors. PCR primers comprised 60 Vbeta and 13 Jbeta primers. Here immunoSEQ multiplex PCR was the method, and the copy in TCRdb shows in-frame clones only, minus some. The sample contains around 170,000 clones, over 70% of which appear only once. The sample comprised PBMCs. These receptors were obtained from a woman in her 50s in good health and CMV-seropositive.

The rearrangement joins TRBV19 to TRBJ1-2; weak D call: TRBD1 (5 bases). The germline CDR1 and CDR2 sequences are LNHDA and SQIVND (reference sequence). The CDR3 has 15 amino acids. The ends were cut back, 1 base at V and 4 bases at J, with 13 bases in the middle. DNA of the CDR3: TGTGCCAGTAGTATAGGACAGAGCCGCTCCTATGGCTACACCTTC. Translation gives CASSIGQSRSYGYTF.

In this sample, this clone turned up a few times. The chain employs TRBV5-5 and TRBJ1-1, with a tentative D call TRBD1 (6 bases). Trimming cost V 0 bases and J 0 bases, with 9 bases left between them. The CDR3 has 15 amino acids. Germline V gives CDR1 SGHKS, CDR2 YYEKEE (reference sequence). CDR3 sequence: CASSLEGDMNTEAFF. In DNA form, the CDR3 reads TGTGCCAGCAGCTTGGAGGGGGATATGAACACTGAAGCTTTCTTT.

The CDR3 nucleotides are TGTGCCAGCAGCCCCCGGAGGACTGAAGCTTTCTTT. This translates into CASSPRRTEAFF. This chain uses TRBV5-6 with TRBJ1-1; D is ambiguous. The CDR3 extends over 12 amino acids. Germline V lookup: CDR1 SGHDT, CDR2 YYEEEE. V was trimmed by 4 bases and J by 5 bases, leaving 9 bases between them.

Concerning this clone itself: The sample holds other DNA sequences that translate to the same CDR3. The V gene is TRBV28, the J gene TRBJ2-7; a possible D gene is TRBD1 (6 bases). V gave up 8 bases and J gave up 4 bases, with 21 bases separating them. The germline V gene has CDR1 MDHEN and CDR2 SYDVKM. The CDR3 loop spans 15 amino acids. The CDR3 loop is CASCLDSPRGYEQYF. In nucleotides, the CDR3 is TGTGCCAGCTGCCTGGACAGTCCCCGTGGGTACGAGCAGTACTTC.

The CDR3 coding sequence is TGTGCCAGCAGCTCTCCGGGACAGGGCTACGAGCAGTACTTC. Residues: CASSSPGQGYEQYF. J is TRBJ2-7 and V is TRBV9, with 9 bases fitting TRBD1. Germline loops: CDR1 SGDLS, CDR2 YYNGEE. V lost 4 bases to trimming and J lost 3 bases; unmatched junction nucleotides: 5. CDR3 length equals 14 residues.

The chain uses TRBV7-2 and TRBJ1-2, with 7 positions matching TRBD1. V trimming: 4 bases; J trimming: 4 bases; junction bases outside the gene matches: 12. CDR1 SGHTA and CDR2 FQGNSA come from the germline V gene. CDR3 length equals 16 residues. The CDR3 spells CASSSTTGTASYGYTF. CDR3 DNA: TGTGCCAGCAGCTCCACTACCGGGACAGCAAGCTATGGCTACACCTTC.

On this clone itself: Different DNA sequences within this sample yield the same CDR3. The chain joins TRBV2 to TRBJ1-1; weak D call: TRBD1 (5 bases). CDR1 SNHLY and CDR2 FYNNEI come from the germline V gene. Trimming shortened V by 3 bases and J by 1 base, and 6 bases separated the two germline ends. The CDR3 consists of 13 residues. The CDR3 bases are TGTGCCAGCAGTGACACAGGGAACACTGAAGCTTTCTTT. Protein sequence: CASSDTGNTEAFF.

The gene calls are TRBV6-1 and TRBJ2-1; 9 nucleotides align to TRBD1. This CDR3 spans 15 amino acids. J gave up 5 bases and V 10 bases, and 12 bases lay outside the gene matches. Germline V CDR1 and CDR2: MNHNS, SASEGT. Written as DNA, the CDR3 is TGTGCCACCAGGCACCGGGACAGGGCAAACAATGAGCAGTTCTTC. Its protein is CATRHRDRANNEQFF.

This clone was seen a single time. This sequence joins TRBV15 and TRBJ2-7, with a possible D match to TRBD1 (8 bases). Trimming stripped 8 bases from V and 7 bases from J, with 21 bases between. There are 14 residues in the CDR3. CDR1 LNHNV and CDR2 YYDKDF come from the germline V gene (reference sequence). CDR3 protein: CATSHRGGAVEQYF. CDR3 coding DNA: TGTGCCACCTCTCACAGGGGGGGGGCGGTGGAGCAGTACTTC.

The V and J genes are TRBV2 and TRBJ1-2; tentative D call: TRBD1 (5 bases). Trimming stripped 0 bases from V and 4 bases from J, with 9 bases between. The CDR3 has 14 residues. Germline CDR1 and CDR2: SNHLY and FYNNEI. This CDR3 reads CASSEATQGYGYTF. DNA for the CDR3: TGTGCCAGCAGTGAAGCTACGCAGGGCTATGGCTACACCTTC.

This chain connects TRBV28 to TRBJ1-5; D remains ambiguous. Between the trimmed V and J ends, which lost 6 bases and 9 bases, there was a span of 6 bases. Germline V gene data show CDR1 as MDHEN and CDR2 as SYDVKM. CDR3 length: 10 amino acids. CDR3 sequence (DNA): TGTGCCAGCAGCCCGGGGCCCCAGCATTTT. Protein sequence: CASSPGPQHF.

V gene TRBV5-6 combines with J gene TRBJ2-4; 7 bases line up with TRBD1. The V gene's germline CDR1 is SGHDT and CDR2 YYEEEE. This CDR3 spans 15 amino acids. The J segment lost 12 bases and the V segment lost 5 bases, leaving 17 bases of the junction unmatched. CDR3 nucleotides: TGTGCCAGCAGGGGGGTTGAGACAGGGTACGGCAGTCAGTACTTC. Residues: CASRGVETGYGSQYF. Full variable domain (outside the CDR3, taken from reference TRBV5-6 and TRBJ2-4): DAGVTQSPTHLIKTRGQQVTLRCSPKSGHDTVSWYQQALGQGPQFIFQYYEEEERQRGNFPDRFSGHQFPNYSSELNVNALLLGDSALYLCASRGVETGYGSQYFGAGTRLSVL.

The chain employs TRBV2 and TRBJ1-2; 12 bases are a match to TRBD1. Trimming at V came to 8 bases and at J to 8 bases, leaving 9 bases not matched to a gene. The CDR3 is 14 residues long. CDR1 is SNHLY and CDR2 is FYNNEI in the germline V gene. The CDR3 nucleotides are TGTGCCAGCGGAGAGGCCGGGACAGGGGGCGGCTACACCTTC. It is translated as CASGEAGTGGGYTF.

The rearrangement uses TRBV18 and TRBJ1-4, with a weak D call TRBD1 (5 bases). CDR3 size: 13 residues. V shed 4 bases and J shed 8 bases, with 11 bases lying between them. CDR1 KGHSH and CDR2 LQKENI come from the germline V gene. CDR3 bases: TGTGCCAGCTCACAGGGGTTAGACGAAAAACTGTTTTTT. Translated: CASSQGLDEKLFF.

The chain uses TRBV6-1 and TRBJ1-5, with D perhaps TRBD1 (5 bases). V lost 3 bases to trimming and J lost 7 bases, with 10 bases between them. Germline assignment: CDR1 MNHNS and CDR2 SASEGT. The CDR3 is 13 amino acids. The CDR3 here is CASSETGEQPQHF. DNA for the CDR3: TGTGCCAGCAGTGAGACGGGGGAACAGCCCCAGCATTTT.

The V and J genes are TRBV7-6 and TRBJ1-3; D remains ambiguous. Germline assignment: CDR1 SGHVS and CDR2 FNYEAQ. V was cut by 8 bases and J by 8 bases, with 19 bases left in between. There are 14 residues in the CDR3. The CDR3: CASEGTTTIDTIYF. Written as DNA, the CDR3 is TGTGCCAGCGAGGGAACAACGACTATAGACACCATATATTTT.

The rearrangement joins TRBV7-2 to TRBJ2-7; the match to TRBD2 covers 9 bases. The germline CDR1 and CDR2 sequences are SGHTA and FQGNSA. The CDR3 consists of 14 residues. The junction had 3 bases not matched to a gene; V was cut back by 4 bases and J by 2 bases. The chain's CDR3 is CASSSPSGAYEQYF. Written as DNA, the CDR3 is TGTGCCAGCAGCTCGCCTAGCGGGGCCTACGAGCAGTACTTC.

The rearrangement joins TRBV11-2 to TRBJ1-2, with 8 bases fitting TRBD1. This CDR3 region has 16 residues. V shed 6 bases, J shed 2 bases, and the junction held 11 bases outside the gene matches. The germline V gene encodes CDR1 SGHAT and CDR2 FQNNGV. DNA of the CDR3: TGTGCCAGCAGTCCTATTTCGGGACAGGCGAACTATGGCTACACCTTC. Residues: CASSPISGQANYGYTF.

V usage is TRBV2 and J usage is TRBJ2-3, with D possibly being TRBD1 (5 bases). CDR1 is SNHLY and CDR2 is FYNNEI in the germline V gene. The ends were cut back, 10 bases at V and 5 bases at J, with 10 bases in the middle. CDR3 length equals 11 residues. The CDR3 bases are TGTGCCATCAGCAGGGAAGATACGCAGTATTTT. Amino acid sequence: CAISREDTQYF. Variable domain in full (rest from reference TRBV2 and TRBJ2-3): EPEVTQTPSHQVTQMGQEVILRCVPISNHLYFYWYRQILGQKVEFLVSFYNNEISEKSEIFDDQFSVERPDGSNFTLKIRSTKLEDSAMYFCAISREDTQYFGPGTRLTVL.

The chain joins TRBV10-3 to TRBJ2-7; D uncertain. CDR1 is ENHRY, CDR2 SYGVKD, per germline. The length of the CDR3 is 14 residues. The V end was cut by 0 bases, the J end by 6 bases, with 12 bases between. CDR3 nucleotide sequence: TGTGCCATCAGTGAGTCGACGGATTCAGGCGAGCAGTACTTC. Translation: CAISESTDSGEQYF.

The J gene is TRBJ2-7, the V gene TRBV5-6; 7 nucleotides align to TRBD2. Germline V CDR1 and CDR2: SGHDT, YYEEEE. The CDR3 runs 15 residues. J lost 6 bases, V lost 4 bases, and 13 bases had no gene match. CDR3 sequence reads: CASSLLAGPRGEQYF. Here the CDR3 DNA reads TGTGCCAGCAGCCTATTAGCGGGCCCCAGAGGCGAGCAGTACTTC.

The CDR3 nucleotides read TGTGCCAGCAGTTGCCCCCCGGGCAGGGACACTGAAGCTTTCTTT. Translated, it gives CASSCPPGRDTEAFF. The rearrangement uses TRBV7-3 and TRBJ1-1, with D perhaps matching TRBD1 (5 bases). The germline CDR1 and CDR2 sequences are SGHTA and FQGTGA. The CDR3 contains 15 residues. V was cut by 6 bases and J by 3 bases, with 17 bases left in between.

The chain recombines TRBV28 with TRBJ2-1; 11 bases map to TRBD1. After removal of 5 bases from V and 6 bases from J, the junction contained 6 bases not matched to a gene. This CDR3 spans 15 amino acids. Per the germline V gene, CDR1 is MDHEN and CDR2 is SYDVKM. CDR3 sequence (DNA): TGTGCCAGCAGTGACCGGGACAGGGGGGTCAATGAGCAGTTCTTC. It codes for CASSDRDRGVNEQFF.

The chain has TRBV7-2 and TRBJ2-7, with 10 bases fitting TRBD2. The ends lost 5 bases at V and 6 bases at J; junction bases unmatched: 10. Germline V gives CDR1 SGHTA, CDR2 FQGNSA. This CDR3 spans 15 amino acids. The CDR3 DNA sequence: TGTGCCAGCAGCCGTGAGGTAGCGGGAGGTGGCGAGCAGTACTTC. Its translation: CASSREVAGGGEQYF.

V is TRBV19 and J is TRBJ2-7; no definite D call. The ends were cut back, 2 bases at V and 3 bases at J, with 11 bases in the middle. The CDR3 has 14 amino acids. Looked up from germline, CDR1 is LNHDA and CDR2 is SQIVND (reference sequence). Here the CDR3 DNA reads TGTGCCAGTAGTATATTGCTGGCCAGCTACGAGCAGTACTTC. Translating gives CASSILLASYEQYF.

J is TRBJ2-1 and V is TRBV7-3; tentative D call: TRBD2 (7 bases). V was clipped by 2 bases and J by 6 bases, with 14 bases between them. Per the germline V gene, CDR1 is SGHTA and CDR2 is FQGTGA. The CDR3 length is 15 residues. This CDR3 reads CASSLAGVGGNEQFF. CDR3 nucleotides: TGTGCCAGCAGCTTAGCGGGAGTAGGGGGCAATGAGCAGTTCTTC.

The CDR3 reads CSAGSHRALNEKLFF. The CDR3 bases are TGCAGCGCTGGGTCACACAGGGCCTTAAATGAAAAACTGTTTTTT. The chain has TRBV29-1 and TRBJ1-4; tentatively, D is TRBD1 (6 bases). CDR1 is SQVTM, CDR2 ANQGSEA, per germline. The V and J ends lost 7 bases and 5 bases respectively, with 20 bases between them. The CDR3 consists of 15 residues. Combining the CDR3 with reference TRBV29-1 and TRBJ1-4 gives the whole variable domain SAVISQKPSRDICQRGTSLTIQCQVDSQVTMMFWYRQQPGQSLTLIATANQGSEATYESGFVIDKFPISRPNLTFSTLTVSNMSPEDSSIYLCSAGSHRALNEKLFFGSGTQLSVL.

The rearrangement joins TRBV30 to TRBJ1-2; TRBD1 agrees at 10 bases. This CDR3 has 13 residues. Germline V gene lookup returns CDR1 GTSNPN and CDR2 SVGIG (reference sequence). With V trimmed by 5 bases and J by 2 bases, 2 bases remained unmatched. The DNA for the CDR3 is TGTGCCTGGGGGACAGGGGCAAACTATGGCTACACCTTC. It specifies CAWGTGANYGYTF.

The chain is built from TRBV4-2 and TRBJ1-2, with 8 bases lining up with TRBD1. V shed 0 bases and J 5 bases; nucleotides not matched to a gene: 8. CDR1 is LGHNA, CDR2 YNFKEQ, per germline. CDR3 length: 16 residues. The CDR3 DNA reads as TGTGCCAGCAGCCAAGACCGGGACAGGCCTTATTATGGCTACACCTTC. Its translation: CASSQDRDRPYYGYTF.